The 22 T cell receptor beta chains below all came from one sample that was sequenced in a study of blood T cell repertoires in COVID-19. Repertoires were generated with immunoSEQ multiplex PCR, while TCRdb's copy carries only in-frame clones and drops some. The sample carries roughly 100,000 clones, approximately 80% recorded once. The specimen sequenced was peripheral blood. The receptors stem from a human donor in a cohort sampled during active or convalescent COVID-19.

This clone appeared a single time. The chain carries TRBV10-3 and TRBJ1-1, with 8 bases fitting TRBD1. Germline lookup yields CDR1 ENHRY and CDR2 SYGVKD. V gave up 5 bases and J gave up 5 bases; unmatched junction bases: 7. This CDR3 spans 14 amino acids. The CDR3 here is CAISKQGDGTEAFF. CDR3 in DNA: TGTGCCATCAGTAAACAGGGGGACGGGACTGAAGCTTTCTTT.

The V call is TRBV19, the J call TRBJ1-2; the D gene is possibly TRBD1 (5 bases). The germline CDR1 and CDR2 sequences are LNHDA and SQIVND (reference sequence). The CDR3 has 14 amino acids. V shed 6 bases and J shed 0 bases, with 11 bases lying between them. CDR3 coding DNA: TGTGCCAGTAGGGGACTGGGGGCTAACTATGGCTACACCTTC. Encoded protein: CASRGLGANYGYTF.

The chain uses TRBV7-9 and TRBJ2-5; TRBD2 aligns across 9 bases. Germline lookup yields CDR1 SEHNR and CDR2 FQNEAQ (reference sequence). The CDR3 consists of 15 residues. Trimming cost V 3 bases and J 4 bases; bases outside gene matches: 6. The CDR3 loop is CASSFAGGAGETQYF. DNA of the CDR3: TGTGCCAGCAGCTTCGCGGGGGGGGCCGGAGAGACCCAGTACTTC. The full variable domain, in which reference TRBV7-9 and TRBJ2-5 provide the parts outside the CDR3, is DTGVSQNPRHKITKRGQNVTFRCDPISEHNRLYWYRQTLGQGPEFLTYFQNEAQLEKSRLLSDRFSAERPKGSFSTLEIQRTEQGDSAMYLCASSFAGGAGETQYFGPGTRLLVL.

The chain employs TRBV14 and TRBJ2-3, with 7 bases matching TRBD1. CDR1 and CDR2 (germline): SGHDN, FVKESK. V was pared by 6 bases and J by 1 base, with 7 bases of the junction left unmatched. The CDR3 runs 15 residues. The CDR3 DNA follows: TGTGCCAGCAGTCGACAGGGTAAAGGCACAGATACGCAGTATTTT. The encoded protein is CASSRQGKGTDTQYF.

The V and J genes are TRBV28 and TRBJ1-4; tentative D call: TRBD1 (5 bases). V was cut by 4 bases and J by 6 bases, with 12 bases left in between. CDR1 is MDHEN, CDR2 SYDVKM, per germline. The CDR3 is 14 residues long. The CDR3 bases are TGTGCCAGCAGTTCAGGGTTATCAGATGAAAAACTGTTTTTT. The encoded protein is CASSSGLSDEKLFF.

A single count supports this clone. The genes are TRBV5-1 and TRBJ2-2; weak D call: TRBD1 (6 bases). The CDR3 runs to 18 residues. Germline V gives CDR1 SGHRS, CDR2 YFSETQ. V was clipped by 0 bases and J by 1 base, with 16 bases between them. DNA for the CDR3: TGCGCCAGCAGCTTGGATCCCACACCGGGACAGAACACCGGGGAGCTGTTTTTT. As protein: CASSLDPTPGQNTGELFF.

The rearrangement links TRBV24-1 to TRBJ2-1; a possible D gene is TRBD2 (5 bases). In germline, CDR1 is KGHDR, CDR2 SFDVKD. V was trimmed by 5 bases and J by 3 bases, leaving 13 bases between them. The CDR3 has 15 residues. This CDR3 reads CATSAPSGYYNEQFF. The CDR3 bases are TGTGCCACCAGTGCCCCCAGCGGATACTACAATGAGCAGTTCTTC.

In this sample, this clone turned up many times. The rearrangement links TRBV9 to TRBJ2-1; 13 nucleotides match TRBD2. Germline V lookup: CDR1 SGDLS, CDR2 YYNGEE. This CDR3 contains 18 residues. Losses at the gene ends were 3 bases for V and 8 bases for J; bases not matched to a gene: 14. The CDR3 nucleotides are TGTGCCAGCAGCGACCGAAGGGGAACTAGCGGGGGGGCCGATGAGCAGTTCTTC. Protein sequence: CASSDRRGTSGGADEQFF. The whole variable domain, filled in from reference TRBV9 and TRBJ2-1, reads DSGVTQTPKHLITATGQRVTLRCSPRSGDLSVYWYQQSLDQGLQFLIQYYNGEERAKGNILERFSAQQFPDLHSELNLSSLELGDSALYFCASSDRRGTSGGADEQFFGPGTRLTVL.

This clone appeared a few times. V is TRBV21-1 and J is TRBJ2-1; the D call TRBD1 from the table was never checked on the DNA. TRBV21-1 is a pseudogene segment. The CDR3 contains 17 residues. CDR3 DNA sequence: TGTGCCAGCAGCAAAGTGGTACAGGGAAAAGGGTACAATGAGCAGTTCTTC. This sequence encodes CASSKVVQGKGYNEQFF.

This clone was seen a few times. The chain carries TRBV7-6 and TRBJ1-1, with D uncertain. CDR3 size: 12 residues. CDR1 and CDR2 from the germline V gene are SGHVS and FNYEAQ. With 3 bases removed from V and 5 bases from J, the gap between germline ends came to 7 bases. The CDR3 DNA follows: TGTGCCAGCAGCTTGAGCGGGACTGAAGCTTTCTTT. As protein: CASSLSGTEAFF.

The CDR3 DNA reads TGTGCCAGCAGTCGGGGGTCCTACTCTGGAAACACCATATATTTT. This translates into CASSRGSYSGNTIYF. This chain connects TRBV6-2 or TRBV6-3 to TRBJ1-3; D is possibly TRBD1 (5 bases). V was pared by 5 bases and J by 0 bases, with 11 bases between. Germline lookup yields CDR1 MNHEY and CDR2 SVGEGT. This CDR3 is 15 amino acids long.

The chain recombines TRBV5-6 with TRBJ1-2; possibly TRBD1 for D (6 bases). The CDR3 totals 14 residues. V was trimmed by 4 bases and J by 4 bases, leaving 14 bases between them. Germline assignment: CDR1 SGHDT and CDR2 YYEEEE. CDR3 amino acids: CASSDVRGIYGYTF. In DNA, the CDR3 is TGTGCCAGCAGCGATGTAAGGGGGATCTATGGCTACACCTTC.

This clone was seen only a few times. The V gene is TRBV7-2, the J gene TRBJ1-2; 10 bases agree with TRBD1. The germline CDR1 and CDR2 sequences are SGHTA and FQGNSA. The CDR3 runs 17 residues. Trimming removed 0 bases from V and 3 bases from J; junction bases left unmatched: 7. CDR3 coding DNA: TGTGCCAGCAGCTTAGCGTTGGGGACAGGGGCTGACTATGGCTACACCTTC. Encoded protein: CASSLALGTGADYGYTF. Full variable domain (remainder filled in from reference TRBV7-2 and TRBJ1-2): GAGVSQSPSNKVTEKGKDVELRCDPISGHTALYWYRQSLGQGLEFLIYFQGNSAPDKSGLPSDRFSAERTGGSVSTLTIQRTQQEDSAVYLCASSLALGTGADYGYTFGSGTRLTVV.

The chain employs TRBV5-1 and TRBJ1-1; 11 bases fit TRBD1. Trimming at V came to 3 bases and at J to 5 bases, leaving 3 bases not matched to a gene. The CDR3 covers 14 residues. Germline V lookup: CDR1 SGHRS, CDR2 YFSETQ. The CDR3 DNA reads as TGCGCCAGCAGCTGGGGACAGGGGGTTACTGAAGCTTTCTTT. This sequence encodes CASSWGQGVTEAFF.

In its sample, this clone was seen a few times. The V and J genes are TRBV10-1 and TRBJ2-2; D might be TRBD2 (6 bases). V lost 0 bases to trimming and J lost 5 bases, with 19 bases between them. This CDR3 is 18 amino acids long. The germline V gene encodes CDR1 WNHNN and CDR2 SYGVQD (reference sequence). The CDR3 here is CASSESMSPRRGTGELFF. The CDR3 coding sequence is TGCGCCAGCAGTGAGTCGATGTCGCCGAGGAGGGGAACCGGGGAGCTGTTTTTT.

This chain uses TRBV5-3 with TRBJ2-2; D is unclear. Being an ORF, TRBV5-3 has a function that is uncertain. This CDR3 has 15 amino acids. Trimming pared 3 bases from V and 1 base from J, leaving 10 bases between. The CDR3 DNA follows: TGTGCCAGAAGCTCTATCTACTTGAACACCGGGGAGCTGTTTTTT. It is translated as CARSSIYLNTGELFF.

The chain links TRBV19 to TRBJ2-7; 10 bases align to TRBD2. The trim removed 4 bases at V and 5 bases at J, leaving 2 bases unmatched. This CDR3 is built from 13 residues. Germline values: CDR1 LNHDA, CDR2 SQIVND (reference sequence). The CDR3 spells CASSRLAGDEQYF. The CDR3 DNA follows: TGTGCCAGTAGTAGGCTAGCGGGGGACGAGCAGTACTTC.

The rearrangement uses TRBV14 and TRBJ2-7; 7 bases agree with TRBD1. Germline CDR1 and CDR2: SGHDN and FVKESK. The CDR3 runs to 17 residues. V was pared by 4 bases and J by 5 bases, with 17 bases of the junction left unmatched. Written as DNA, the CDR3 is TGTGCCAGCAGCCGCCGGTCTTTAGACAGGGCAGCTCACGAGCAGTACTTC. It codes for CASSRRSLDRAAHEQYF.

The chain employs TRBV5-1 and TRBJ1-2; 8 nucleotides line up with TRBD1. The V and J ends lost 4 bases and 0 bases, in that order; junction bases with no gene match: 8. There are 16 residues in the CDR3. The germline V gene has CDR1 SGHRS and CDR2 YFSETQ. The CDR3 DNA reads TGCGCCAGCAGCGGCGACAGGGGAGCATCTAACTATGGCTACACCTTC. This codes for CASSGDRGASNYGYTF.

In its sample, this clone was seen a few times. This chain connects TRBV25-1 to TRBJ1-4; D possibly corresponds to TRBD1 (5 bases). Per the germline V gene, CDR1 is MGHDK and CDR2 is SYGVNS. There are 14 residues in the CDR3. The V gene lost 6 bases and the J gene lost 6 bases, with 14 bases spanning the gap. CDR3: CASRGPRGDEKLFF. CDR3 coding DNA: TGTGCCAGCAGGGGGCCGCGTGGAGATGAAAAACTGTTTTTT.

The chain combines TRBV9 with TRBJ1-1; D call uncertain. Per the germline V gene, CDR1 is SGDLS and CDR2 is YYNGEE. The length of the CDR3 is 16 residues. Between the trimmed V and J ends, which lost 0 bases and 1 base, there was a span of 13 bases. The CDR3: CASSVGGGKGNTEAFF. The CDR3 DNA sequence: TGTGCCAGCAGCGTAGGGGGAGGGAAGGGGAACACTGAAGCTTTCTTT.

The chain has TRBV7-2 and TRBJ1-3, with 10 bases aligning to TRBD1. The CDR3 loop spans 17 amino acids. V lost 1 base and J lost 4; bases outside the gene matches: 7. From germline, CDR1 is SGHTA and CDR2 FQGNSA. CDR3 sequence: CASSLEGTGAGGNTIYF. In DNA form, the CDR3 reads TGTGCCAGCAGCTTAGAGGGGACAGGGGCGGGAGGAAACACCATATATTTT.